This T cell receptor (beta chain) was sequenced during a study of T cells in Graves' hyperthyroidism and ophthalmopathy. The study's findings and limits: In blood, most of the thyroid clonotypes expanded above 0.001 were also present.

Remarks on this clonotype: Its specificity is not known.

V lost 4 bases to trimming and J lost 3 bases, with 9 bases between them. CDR3 length: 12 residues. In germline, CDR1 is SQVTM, CDR2 ANQGSEA. TCR beta CDR3 regions were amplified from RNA transcripts. The HTBI primer set was used in a first-round RT-PCR of the TCR CDR3. TCRdb reprocessed the multiplex PCR reads with MiXCR, giving one entry per CDR3 protein. The sample holds around 180,000 distinct CDR3 sequences, over 15% seen once. The rearrangement links TRBV29-1 to TRBJ1-1; D is unresolved. The sample was blood. This TCR was recovered from a woman in her forties or fifties with Graves' hyperthyroidism. CDR3 region: CSVGGGYTEAFF. The CDR3 DNA reads as TGCAGCGTTGGAGGCGGGTACACTGAAGCTTTCTTT.